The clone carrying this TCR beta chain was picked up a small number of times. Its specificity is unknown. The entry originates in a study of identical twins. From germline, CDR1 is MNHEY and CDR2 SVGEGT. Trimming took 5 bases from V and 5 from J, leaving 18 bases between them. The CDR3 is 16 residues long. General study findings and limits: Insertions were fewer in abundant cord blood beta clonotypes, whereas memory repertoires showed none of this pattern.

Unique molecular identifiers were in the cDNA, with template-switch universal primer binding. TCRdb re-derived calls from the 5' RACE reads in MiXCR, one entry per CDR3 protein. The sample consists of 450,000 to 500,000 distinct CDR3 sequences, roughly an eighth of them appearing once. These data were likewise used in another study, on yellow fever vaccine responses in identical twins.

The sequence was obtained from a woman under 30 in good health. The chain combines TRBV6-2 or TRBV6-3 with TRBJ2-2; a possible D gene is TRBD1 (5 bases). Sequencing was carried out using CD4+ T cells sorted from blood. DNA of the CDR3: TGTGCCAGCAGTCGGACACCCCGGGCACGAACCGGGGAGCTGTTTTTT. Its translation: CASSRTPRARTGELFF.